Included here is one T cell receptor beta chain sequence, with context. The data originate from a study of long-term antiretroviral therapy in people with HIV. The libraries were made with immunoSEQ v3.0 at survey level. The protocol was immunoSEQ multiplex PCR, while the TCRdb copy is restricted to in-frame clones and leaves out a portion. The table lists 32,000 or so clones, 85% of them singletons. V dropped 7 bases and J dropped 3 bases, with 16 bases sitting between them. CDR1 is SGHRS and CDR2 is YFSETQ in the germline V gene. This CDR3 is 15 amino acids long. Source: unsorted PBMCs, taken about 3.5 years after starting antiretroviral therapy. The TCR was taken from a man in his late teens or twenties with HIV. The V call is TRBV5-1, the J call TRBJ2-2; TRBD1 might be the D (6 bases). CDR3 residues: CASYSHRVDTGELFF. The DNA of the CDR3 is TGCGCCAGCTACTCGCACAGGGTCGACACCGGGGAGCTGTTTTTT.